Here is one TCR beta chain with its context. Its antigen is unknown. The sample originates from a study of neoadjuvant nivolumab and ipilimumab in lung cancer. Study results and limitations: Pathologic regression was not significantly tied to TCR clonality. From pretherapy to surgery, tumor richness and clonality rose with dual therapy.

After removal of 3 bases from V and 5 bases from J, the junction contained 7 bases not matched to a gene. The CDR3 runs 14 residues. Germline loops: CDR1 MNHEY, CDR2 SMNVEV (reference sequence). Clones were read by immunoSEQ multiplex PCR, and TCRdb kept only the in-frame ones, dropping some. The sample shows 39,000 or so clones, 89% of them seen only once. The source of this sequence is an adult with non-small cell lung cancer. J is TRBJ2-7 and V is TRBV27, with 7 bases identical to TRBD2. Sequenced here: peripheral blood, sampled before neoadjuvant nivolumab, alone or with ipilimumab. CDR3 DNA sequence: TGTGCCAGCAGTTTCGTGGGAGGGCTGGACGAGCAGTACTTC. Its protein is CASSFVGGLDEQYF.